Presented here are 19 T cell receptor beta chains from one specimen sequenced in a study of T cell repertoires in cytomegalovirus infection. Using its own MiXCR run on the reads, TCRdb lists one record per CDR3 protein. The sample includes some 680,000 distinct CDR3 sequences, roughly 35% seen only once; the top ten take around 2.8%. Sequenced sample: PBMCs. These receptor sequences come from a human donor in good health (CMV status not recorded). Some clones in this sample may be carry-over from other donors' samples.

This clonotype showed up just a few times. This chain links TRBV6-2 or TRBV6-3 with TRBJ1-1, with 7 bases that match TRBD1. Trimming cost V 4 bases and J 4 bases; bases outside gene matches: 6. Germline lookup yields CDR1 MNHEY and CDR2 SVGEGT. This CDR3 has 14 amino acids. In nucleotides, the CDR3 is TGTGCCAGCAGTTTTCCCCCAGGGGGCACTGAAGCTTTCTTT. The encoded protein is CASSFPPGGTEAFF.

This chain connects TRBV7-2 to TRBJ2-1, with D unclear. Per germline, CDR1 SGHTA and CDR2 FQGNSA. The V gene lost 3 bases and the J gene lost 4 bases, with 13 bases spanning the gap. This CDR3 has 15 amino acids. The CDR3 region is CASSLTTTTYNEQFF. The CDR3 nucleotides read TGTGCCAGCAGCTTGACCACAACTACGTACAATGAGCAGTTCTTC.

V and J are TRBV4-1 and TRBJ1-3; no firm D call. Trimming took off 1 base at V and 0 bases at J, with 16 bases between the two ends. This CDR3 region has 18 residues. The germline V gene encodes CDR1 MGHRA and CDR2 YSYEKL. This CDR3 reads CASSQVIGRESSGNTIYF. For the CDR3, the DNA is TGCGCCAGCAGCCAAGTAATTGGTAGGGAGAGCTCTGGAAACACCATATATTTT.

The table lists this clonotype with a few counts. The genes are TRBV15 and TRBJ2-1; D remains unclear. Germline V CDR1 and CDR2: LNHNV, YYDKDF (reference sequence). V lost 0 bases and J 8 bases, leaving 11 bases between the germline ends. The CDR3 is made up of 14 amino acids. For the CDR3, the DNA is TGTGCCACCAGCAGAGATCAGGACGGCGATGAGCAGTTCTTC. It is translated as CATSRDQDGDEQFF. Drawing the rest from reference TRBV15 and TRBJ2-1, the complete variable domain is DAMVIQNPRYQVTQFGKPVTLSCSQTLNHNVMYWYQQKSSQAPKLLFHYYDKDFNNEADTPDNFQSRRPNTSFCFLDIRSPGLGDTAMYLCATSRDQDGDEQFFGPGTRLTVL.

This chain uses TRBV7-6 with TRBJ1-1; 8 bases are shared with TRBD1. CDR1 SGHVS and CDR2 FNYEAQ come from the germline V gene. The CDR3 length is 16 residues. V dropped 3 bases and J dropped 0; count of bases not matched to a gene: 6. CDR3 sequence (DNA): TGTGCCAGCAGCTTTACAGGGGGAACCTTGAACACTGAAGCTTTCTTT. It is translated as CASSFTGGTLNTEAFF.

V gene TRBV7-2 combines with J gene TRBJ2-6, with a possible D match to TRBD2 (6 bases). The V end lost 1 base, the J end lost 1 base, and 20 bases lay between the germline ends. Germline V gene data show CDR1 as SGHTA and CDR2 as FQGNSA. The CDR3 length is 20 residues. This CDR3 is CASSLGPAGGKGSGANVLTF. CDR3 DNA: TGTGCCAGCAGCTTAGGCCCCGCTGGAGGGAAAGGATCTGGGGCCAACGTCCTGACTTTC.

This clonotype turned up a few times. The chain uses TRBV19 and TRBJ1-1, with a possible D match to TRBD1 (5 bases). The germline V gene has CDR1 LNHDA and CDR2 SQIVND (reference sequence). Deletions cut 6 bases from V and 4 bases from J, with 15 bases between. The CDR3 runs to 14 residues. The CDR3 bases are TGTGCCAGTAGCCCAAATTATAGGGGCACTGAAGCTTTCTTT. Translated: CASSPNYRGTEAFF.

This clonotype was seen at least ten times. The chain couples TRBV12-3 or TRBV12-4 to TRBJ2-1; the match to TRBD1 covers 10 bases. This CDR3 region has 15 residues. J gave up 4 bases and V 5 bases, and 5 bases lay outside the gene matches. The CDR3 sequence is CASSLDRGPYNEQFF. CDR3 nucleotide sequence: TGTGCCAGCAGTCTCGACAGGGGGCCTTACAATGAGCAGTTCTTC.

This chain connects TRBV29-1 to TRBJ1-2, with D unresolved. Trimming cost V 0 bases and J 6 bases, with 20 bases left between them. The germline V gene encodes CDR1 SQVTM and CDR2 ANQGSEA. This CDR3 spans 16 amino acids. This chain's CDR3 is CSVEESAGIIPNGYTF. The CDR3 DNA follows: TGCAGCGTTGAAGAATCCGCCGGGATAATCCCCAATGGCTACACCTTC.

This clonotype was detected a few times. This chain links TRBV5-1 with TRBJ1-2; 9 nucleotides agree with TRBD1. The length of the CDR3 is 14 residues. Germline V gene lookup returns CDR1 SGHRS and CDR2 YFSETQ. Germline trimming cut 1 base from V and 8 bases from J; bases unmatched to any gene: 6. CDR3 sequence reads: CASSLSGQGRGYTF. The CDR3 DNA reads TGCGCCAGCAGCTTGTCCGGACAGGGGAGAGGCTACACCTTC.

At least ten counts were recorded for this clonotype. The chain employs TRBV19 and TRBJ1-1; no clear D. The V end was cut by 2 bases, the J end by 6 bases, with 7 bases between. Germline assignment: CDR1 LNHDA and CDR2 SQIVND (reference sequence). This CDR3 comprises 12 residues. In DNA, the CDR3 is TGTGCCAGTAGTATACGTGGCGCTGAAGCTTTCTTT. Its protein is CASSIRGAEAFF.

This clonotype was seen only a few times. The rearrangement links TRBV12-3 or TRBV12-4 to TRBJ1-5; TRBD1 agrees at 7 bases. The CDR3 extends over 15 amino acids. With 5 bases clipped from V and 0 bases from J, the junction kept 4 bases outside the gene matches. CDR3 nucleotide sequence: TGTGCCAGCAGTACAGGGGAAATTAGCAATCAGCCCCAGCATTTT. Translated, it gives CASSTGEISNQPQHF.

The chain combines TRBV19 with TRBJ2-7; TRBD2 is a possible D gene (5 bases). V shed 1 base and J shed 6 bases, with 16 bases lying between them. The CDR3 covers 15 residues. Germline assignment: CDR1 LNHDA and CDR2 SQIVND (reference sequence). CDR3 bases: TGTGCCAGTAGTATAGTTGGAGTCGCGGCGGGCGAGCAGTACTTC. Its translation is CASSIVGVAAGEQYF.

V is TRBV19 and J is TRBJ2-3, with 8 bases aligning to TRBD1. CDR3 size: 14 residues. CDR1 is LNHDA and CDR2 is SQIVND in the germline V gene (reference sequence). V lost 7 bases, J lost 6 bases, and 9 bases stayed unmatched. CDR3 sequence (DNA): TGTGCCAGTACCCTGGACAGGGTGGGGGATACGCAGTATTTT. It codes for CASTLDRVGDTQYF.

CDR3 region: CASSFITEAFF. DNA for the CDR3: TGTGCCAGCAGCTTCATCACTGAAGCTTTCTTT. The V call is TRBV7-2, the J call TRBJ1-1; D is unclear. V was shortened by 3 bases and J by 4 bases, with 3 bases between the two germline ends. The CDR3 is made up of 11 amino acids. CDR1 is SGHTA and CDR2 is FQGNSA in the germline V gene.

The CDR3 sequence is CASSYFPPWGDLQYEQYF. DNA of the CDR3: TGTGCCAGCAGTTACTTTCCCCCTTGGGGGGATCTACAATACGAGCAGTACTTC. The chain employs TRBV6-2 or TRBV6-3 and TRBJ2-7, with D tentatively TRBD2 (6 bases). Between the trimmed V and J ends, which lost 1 base and 4 bases, there was a span of 23 bases. This CDR3 comprises 18 residues. Germline CDR1 and CDR2: MNHEY and SVGEGT.

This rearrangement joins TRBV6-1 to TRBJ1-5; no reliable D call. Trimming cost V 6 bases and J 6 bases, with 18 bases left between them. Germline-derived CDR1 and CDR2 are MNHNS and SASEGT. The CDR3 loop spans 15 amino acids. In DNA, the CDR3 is TGTGCCAGCAGCCTCCAAGGTGGCGGGAGTCAGCCCCAGCATTTT. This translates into CASSLQGGGSQPQHF.

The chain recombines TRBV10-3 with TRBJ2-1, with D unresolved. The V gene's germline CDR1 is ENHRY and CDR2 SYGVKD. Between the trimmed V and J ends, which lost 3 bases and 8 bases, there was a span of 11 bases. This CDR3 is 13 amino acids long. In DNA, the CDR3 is TGTGCCATCAGTGATGTGGAGAGCGATGAGCAGTTCTTC. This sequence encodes CAISDVESDEQFF.

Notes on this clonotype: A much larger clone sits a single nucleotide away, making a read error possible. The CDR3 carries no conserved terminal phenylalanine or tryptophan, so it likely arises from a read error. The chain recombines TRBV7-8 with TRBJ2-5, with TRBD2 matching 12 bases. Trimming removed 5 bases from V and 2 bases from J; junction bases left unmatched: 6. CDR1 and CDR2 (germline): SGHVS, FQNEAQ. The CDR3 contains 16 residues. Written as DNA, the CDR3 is TGTGCCAGCAGCGGCGGGACTAGCGGGTTTCAAGAGACCCAGTACTTA. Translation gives CASSGGTSGFQETQYL.